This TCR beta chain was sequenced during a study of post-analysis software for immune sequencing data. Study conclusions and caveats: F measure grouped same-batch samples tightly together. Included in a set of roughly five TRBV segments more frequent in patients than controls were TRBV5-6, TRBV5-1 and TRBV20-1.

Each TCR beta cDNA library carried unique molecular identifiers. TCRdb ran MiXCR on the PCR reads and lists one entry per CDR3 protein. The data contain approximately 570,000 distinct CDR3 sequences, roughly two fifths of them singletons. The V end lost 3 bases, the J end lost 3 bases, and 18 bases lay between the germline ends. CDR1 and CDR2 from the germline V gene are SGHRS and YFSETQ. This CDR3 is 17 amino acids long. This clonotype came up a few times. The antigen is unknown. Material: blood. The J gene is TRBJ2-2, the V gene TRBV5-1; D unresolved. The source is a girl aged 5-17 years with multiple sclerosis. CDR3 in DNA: TGCGCCAGCAGCTCAAATACCGGGCCCGAGGACACCGGGGAGCTGTTTTTT. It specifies CASSSNTGPEDTGELFF.